This entry features one T cell receptor (beta chain) sequence. Antigen specificity is unknown. The source of the sample is a study of OX40 agonist ivuxolimab in advanced cancers. Autoimmune disease history or systemic immunosuppression disqualified patients. Sampled blood was obtained at baseline, cycle 4 day 1, and cycle 7 day 1. General observations from the study: CD8+ T cells (on average) carried more expanded clones than CD4+ T cells.

The assay was immunoSEQ multiplex PCR, and TCRdb's table has in-frame clones only and misses some. This table has roughly 70,000 clones, less than 90% appearing once. There are 16 residues in the CDR3. Germline V gene data show CDR1 as LNHNV and CDR2 as YYDKDF (reference sequence). V was pared by 1 base and J by 4 bases, with 15 bases between. The specimen comprised CD4+ or CD8+ T cells sorted from blood, sampled in a trial of the OX40 agonist ivuxolimab. The TCR sequence derives from an adult with an advanced solid tumor such as melanoma, head and neck, liver or kidney cancer. The chain employs TRBV15 and TRBJ2-3; D perhaps matches TRBD1 (6 bases). DNA of the CDR3: TGTGCCACCAGCAGAGCCAGGGGAATGAGACCAGATACGCAGTATTTT. It yields the protein CATSRARGMRPDTQYF.